This entry lists 30 T cell receptor beta chains sequenced from one sample in a study of shared clonotypes between healthy human individuals. Some clones are missing from TCRdb's copy, which holds only in-frame ones; the method was immunoSEQ multiplex PCR. Among around 450,000 clones listed, roughly 83% were seen once. Sequencing used PBMCs. The receptors originated from a middle-aged woman in good health. Some clones in this sample may be carry-over from other donors' samples.

V gene TRBV7-9 combines with J gene TRBJ2-1, with TRBD1 identical over 7 bases. Per the germline V gene, CDR1 is SEHNR and CDR2 is FQNEAQ (reference sequence). This CDR3 region has 13 residues. Trimming took 5 bases from V and 5 from J; bases not matched to a gene: 3. The CDR3 here is CASSADRDNEQFF. The CDR3 region has the DNA TGTGCCAGCAGCGCCGACAGGGACAATGAGCAGTTCTTC.

This clone was seen only once. The V and J genes are TRBV30 and TRBJ1-1; no reliable D call. CDR3 size: 13 residues. The germline V gene encodes CDR1 GTSNPN and CDR2 SVGIG (reference sequence). V was pared by 4 bases and J by 5 bases, with 14 bases between. The DNA of the CDR3 is TGTGCCTGGATTGGGGTGATTGGAACTGAAGCTTTCTTT. Residues: CAWIGVIGTEAFF.

This clone is a singleton in its sample. This chain joins TRBV7-9 and TRBJ2-1, with D hard to call. Trimming removed 1 base at V and 7 bases at J, with 8 bases between. This CDR3 spans 13 amino acids. Germline V gene lookup returns CDR1 SEHNR and CDR2 FQNEAQ (reference sequence). In nucleotides, the CDR3 is TGTGCCAGCAGCTTAGTAGGTGCGAATGAGCAGTTCTTC. Translation gives CASSLVGANEQFF. The variable domain in full, with the rest retrieved from reference TRBV7-9 and TRBJ2-1, is DTGVSQNPRHKITKRGQNVTFRCDPISEHNRLYWYRQTLGQGPEFLTYFQNEAQLEKSRLLSDRFSAERPKGSFSTLEIQRTEQGDSAMYLCASSLVGANEQFFGPGTRLTVL.

The rearrangement joins TRBV5-1 to TRBJ2-3; D may be TRBD2 (6 bases). The V end lost 5 bases, the J end lost 7 bases, and 8 bases lay between the germline ends. The CDR3 runs 11 residues. The germline V gene has CDR1 SGHRS and CDR2 YFSETQ. CDR3 DNA: TGCGCCAGCAGGGGGGGTAATACGCAGTATTTT. Amino acids: CASRGGNTQYF.

The table lists this clone with a count of one. J is TRBJ2-2 and V is TRBV6-5; 9 bases fit TRBD1. The germline CDR1 and CDR2 sequences are MNHEY and SVGAGI. The V gene end was trimmed by 5 bases and the J gene end by 5 bases; junction bases not matched to a gene: 6. The CDR3 spans 15 residues. The DNA for the CDR3 is TGTGCCAGCAGTCGAAGGGACAGGGTGACCGGGGAGCTGTTTTTT. Its protein product is CASSRRDRVTGELFF.

This chain links TRBV6-5 with TRBJ2-7, with D possibly matching TRBD2 (6 bases). Per the germline V gene, CDR1 is MNHEY and CDR2 is SVGAGI. Trimming removed 0 bases from V and 4 bases from J, with 16 bases in between. The length of the CDR3 is 16 residues. The CDR3 region is CASSYSRGTVGYEQYF. CDR3 in DNA: TGTGCCAGCAGTTACTCGAGAGGGACTGTCGGGTACGAGCAGTACTTC.

This clone was detected a few times. This chain joins TRBV7-2 and TRBJ2-6; D uncertain. Deletions cut 3 bases from V and 4 bases from J, with 16 bases between. The germline V gene has CDR1 SGHTA and CDR2 FQGNSA. The CDR3 is 17 residues long. The CDR3 bases are TGTGCCAGCAGCTTGCCACGACGGGCTCGCGGGGCCAACGTCCTGACTTTC. Protein: CASSLPRRARGANVLTF.

V is TRBV6-1 and J is TRBJ2-7; 11 bases fit TRBD2. The CDR3 length is 14 residues. The ends lost 10 bases at V and 3 bases at J; junction bases unmatched: 8. Germline V lookup: CDR1 MNHNS, CDR2 SASEGT. The CDR3 sequence is CATGLAGGDYEQYF. In nucleotides, the CDR3 is TGTGCCACGGGGCTAGCGGGAGGAGACTACGAGCAGTACTTC.

The V call is TRBV6-1, the J call TRBJ2-3, with 12 bases lining up with TRBD2. V lost 0 bases, J lost 6 bases, and 7 bases stayed unmatched. This CDR3 comprises 17 residues. In germline, CDR1 is MNHNS, CDR2 SASEGT. The chain's CDR3 is CASSEAWLAGGGDTQYF. CDR3 nucleotide sequence: TGTGCCAGCAGTGAAGCGTGGCTAGCGGGAGGGGGTGATACGCAGTATTTT.

This chain links TRBV5-6 with TRBJ1-3; D not resolved. Germline V CDR1 and CDR2: SGHDT, YYEEEE. Trimming removed 4 bases from V and 0 bases from J, with 17 bases in between. This CDR3 spans 17 amino acids. The CDR3 loop reads CASSIVGNLYSGNTIYF. The CDR3 region has the DNA TGTGCCAGCAGCATTGTTGGGAACCTATACTCTGGAAACACCATATATTTT.

This clone has more than one count but fewer than ten. This chain links TRBV7-2 with TRBJ2-3; either TRBD1 or TRBD2 may fit D (5 bases each). Per the germline V gene, CDR1 is SGHTA and CDR2 is FQGNSA. The CDR3 sequence is 15 residues long. The V and J ends lost 5 bases and 5 bases respectively, with 17 bases between them. DNA of the CDR3: TGTGCCAGCAGCCGAACGGGGACCGCCCGAGATACGCAGTATTTT. It codes for CASSRTGTARDTQYF.

The chain joins TRBV21-1 to TRBJ2-1; the table names TRBD2, a call not compared with the DNA. TRBV21-1 is an annotated pseudogene. CDR3 size: 17 residues. The CDR3, as DNA: TGTGCCAGCAGCAAAGTCGGGGCGGGAGGGCCTCTCAATGAGCAGTTCTTC. Translation gives CASSKVGAGGPLNEQFF.

This rearrangement joins TRBV18 to TRBJ1-1; the D is unclear. From germline, CDR1 is KGHSH and CDR2 LQKENI. Trimming removed 6 bases from V and 1 base from J, with 12 bases in between. The CDR3 is 14 amino acids. CDR3 residues: CASSPIGTNTEAFF. In DNA form, the CDR3 reads TGTGCCAGCTCTCCCATTGGAACGAACACTGAAGCTTTCTTT. Full variable domain (missing parts from reference TRBV18 and TRBJ1-1): NAGVMQNPRHLVRRRGQEARLRCSPMKGHSHVYWYRQLPEEGLKFMVYLQKENIIDESGMPKERFSAEFPKEGPSILRIQQVVRGDSAAYFCASSPIGTNTEAFFGQGTRLTVV.

This clone was counted only a few times. This chain uses TRBV2 with TRBJ2-7; 8 nucleotides match TRBD1. Germline-derived CDR1 and CDR2 are SNHLY and FYNNEI. There are 12 residues in the CDR3. The trim removed 6 bases at V and 3 bases at J, leaving 1 base unmatched. This CDR3 reads CASRQGVYEQYF. In DNA form, the CDR3 reads TGTGCCAGCAGACAGGGGGTCTACGAGCAGTACTTC.

V is TRBV2 and J is TRBJ1-2, with 7 bases identical to TRBD1. This CDR3 has 15 residues. CDR1 SNHLY and CDR2 FYNNEI come from the germline V gene. Unmatched junction bases numbered 11, after V lost 6 bases and J lost 4 bases. This CDR3 reads CASSPQGDKGYGYTF. In DNA form, the CDR3 reads TGTGCCAGCAGCCCTCAGGGGGACAAGGGCTATGGCTACACCTTC. Filled out from reference TRBV2 and TRBJ1-2, the complete variable domain reads EPEVTQTPSHQVTQMGQEVILRCVPISNHLYFYWYRQILGQKVEFLVSFYNNEISEKSEIFDDQFSVERPDGSNFTLKIRSTKLEDSAMYFCASSPQGDKGYGYTFGSGTRLTVV.

CDR3 sequence (DNA): TGTGCCAGCAGCTTGCTGGGGGGGTACAATGAGCAGTTCTTC. Its protein product is CASSLLGGYNEQFF. The chain couples TRBV27 to TRBJ2-1, with TRBD2 identical over 7 bases. Trimming at V came to 6 bases and at J to 4 bases, leaving 6 bases not matched to a gene. The germline gives CDR1 MNHEY, CDR2 SMNVEV (reference sequence). The CDR3 extends over 14 amino acids.

The chain is built from TRBV10-2 and TRBJ2-1; weak D call: TRBD2 (5 bases). Germline V gene sequence: CDR1 WSHSY, CDR2 SAAADI. V shed 2 bases and J shed 4 bases, with 9 bases lying between them. The CDR3 sequence is 14 residues long. The CDR3 is CASSEAREYNEQFF. CDR3 bases: TGCGCCAGCAGTGAGGCCCGGGAATACAATGAGCAGTTCTTC.

The chain combines TRBV7-6 with TRBJ2-2, with D possibly matching TRBD2 (6 bases). Trimming left V 5 bases short and J 3 bases short, with 16 bases between. Germline V gives CDR1 SGHVS, CDR2 FNYEAQ. This CDR3 is built from 16 residues. CDR3 nucleotides: TGTGCCAGCAGCCCAATTAGCGGAACAGACACCGGGGAGCTGTTTTTT. It specifies CASSPISGTDTGELFF.

In its sample, this clone was seen a few times. V and J are TRBV4-3 and TRBJ1-1; D gene unclear. The germline V and J ends were trimmed by 0 bases and 0 bases, with 2 bases remaining between them. The CDR3 is 13 residues long. Germline CDR1 reads LGHNA; CDR2 reads YSLEER. Here the CDR3 reads CASSQDLNTEAFF. The CDR3 nucleotides read TGCGCCAGCAGCCAAGATCTGAACACTGAAGCTTTCTTT.

The chain carries TRBV14 and TRBJ2-3, with TRBD1 identical over 7 bases. The CDR3 has 11 amino acids. The junction had 3 bases not matched to a gene; V was cut back by 11 bases and J by 4 bases. CDR1 and CDR2 (germline): SGHDN, FVKESK. CDR3 in amino acids: CASQGADTQYF. CDR3 sequence (DNA): TGTGCCTCCCAGGGGGCAGATACGCAGTATTTT.

The chain combines TRBV28 with TRBJ1-1; 7 positions match TRBD1. In germline, CDR1 is MDHEN, CDR2 SYDVKM. J was trimmed by 5 bases and V by 5 bases; bases with no gene match: 11. The CDR3 covers 15 residues. This CDR3 reads CASSPWTGPGTEAFF. CDR3 bases: TGTGCCAGCAGTCCTTGGACAGGTCCGGGGACTGAAGCTTTCTTT.

This clone turned up a few times. The CDR3 region has the DNA TGTGCCAGCAGACTCGGGGGCGAAGGCTATGGCTACACCTTC. Its protein is CASRLGGEGYGYTF. This sequence joins TRBV5-4 and TRBJ1-2; perhaps TRBD1 as D (6 bases). The CDR3 runs to 14 residues. CDR1 SGHNT and CDR2 YYREEE come from the germline V gene (reference sequence). V was shortened by 5 bases and J by 4 bases, with 15 bases between the two germline ends.

The gene calls are TRBV28 and TRBJ2-2; 9 bases fit TRBD1. V shed 5 bases, J shed 6 bases, and the junction held 10 bases outside the gene matches. This CDR3 spans 16 amino acids. CDR1 is MDHEN and CDR2 is SYDVKM in the germline V gene. CDR3 coding DNA: TGTGCCAGCAGTCCCTCCCCGGACAGGGGACCCGGGGAGCTGTTTTTT. Its translation is CASSPSPDRGPGELFF.

The chain couples TRBV19 to TRBJ2-1; D might be TRBD2 (6 bases). Trimming shortened V by 4 bases and J by 0 bases, and 16 bases separated the two germline ends. Germline CDR1 LNHDA, CDR2 SQIVND (reference sequence). CDR3 size: 17 residues. CDR3 protein: CASSTWDGGISYNEQFF. The CDR3 DNA reads TGTGCCAGTAGTACATGGGACGGCGGGATCTCCTACAATGAGCAGTTCTTC. Full variable domain (missing parts from reference TRBV19 and TRBJ2-1): DGGITQSPKYLFRKEGQNVTLSCEQNLNHDAMYWYRQDPGQGLRLIYYSQIVNDFQKGDIAEGYSVSREKKESFPLTVTSAQKNPTAFYLCASSTWDGGISYNEQFFGPGTRLTVL.

This clone appeared a few times. The rearrangement links TRBV15 to TRBJ2-5, with a weak D call TRBD2 (6 bases). V was trimmed by 1 base and J by 6 bases, leaving 12 bases between them. The CDR3 loop spans 14 amino acids. Germline CDR1 and CDR2: LNHNV and YYDKDF (reference sequence). CDR3 loop: CATSRGGDAQTQYF. The CDR3 DNA reads as TGTGCCACCAGCAGAGGCGGGGACGCACAGACCCAGTACTTC.

The CDR3 spells CAISGGLETQYF. CDR3 bases: TGTGCCATCTCGGGGGGTTTAGAGACCCAGTACTTC. The J gene is TRBJ2-5, the V gene TRBV10-3; 7 bases align to TRBD2. This CDR3 contains 12 residues. Germline lookup yields CDR1 ENHRY and CDR2 SYGVKD. Losses at the gene ends were 8 bases for V and 4 bases for J; bases not matched to a gene: 4.

The sample holds one count of this clone. The chain is built from TRBV10-3 and TRBJ2-3, with a weak D call TRBD2 (6 bases). Germline V gene lookup returns CDR1 ENHRY and CDR2 SYGVKD. This CDR3 is built from 15 residues. Deletions cut 2 bases from V and 1 base from J, with 10 bases between. The CDR3 region is CAISEGRSGTDTQYF. In DNA form, the CDR3 reads TGTGCCATCAGTGAGGGGAGGAGCGGCACAGATACGCAGTATTTT.

The V gene is TRBV28, the J gene TRBJ1-2; TRBD1 agrees at 7 bases. Germline CDR1 reads MDHEN; CDR2 reads SYDVKM. The CDR3 sequence is 13 residues long. V gave up 7 bases and J gave up 4 bases; unmatched junction bases: 6. CDR3 bases: TGTGCCAGCATAGGGGGCTACCTCTATGGCTACACCTTC. Its protein product is CASIGGYLYGYTF.

This chain joins TRBV7-9 and TRBJ1-5; 7 bases line up with TRBD1. Germline CDR1 reads SEHNR; CDR2 reads FQNEAQ (reference sequence). Trimming cost V 1 base and J 0 bases; bases outside gene matches: 3. CDR3 length equals 16 residues. The CDR3 protein is CASSLDGTDSNQPQHF. CDR3 DNA sequence: TGTGCCAGCAGCTTAGATGGGACAGATAGCAATCAGCCCCAGCATTTT.

In the case of this clone: This may stem from a read error, because a much larger clone lies one nucleotide away. The genes are TRBV7-7 and TRBJ1-1; tentatively, D is TRBD1 (6 bases). The germline V and J ends were trimmed by 4 bases and 1 base, with 7 bases remaining between them. The CDR3 has 13 residues. Looked up from germline, CDR1 is SSHAT and CDR2 is FNYEAQ (reference sequence). Here the CDR3 reads CASSYRENTEAFF. The CDR3 DNA follows: TGTGCCAGCAGCTACAGGGAGAACACTGAAGCTTTCTTT.